This TCR beta chain is drawn from a study of T-cell memory formation after mild COVID-19. Each CDR3 protein is one row after TCRdb ran MiXCR on the 5' RACE reads. The table has about 350,000 distinct CDR3 sequences, roughly 15% seen once. Germline V gives CDR1 LNHNV, CDR2 YYDKDF (reference sequence). V lost 1 base and J lost 4, with 10 bases in between. CDR3 length equals 15 residues. Comments on this clonotype: The target antigen is unknown.

Study-wide findings and caveats: Several responding clones turned up in pre-infection memory, indicating that cross-reactive memory may have taken part.

This receptor was obtained from a man younger than 35 who had mild COVID-19 (a few samples of this study predate the infection). Cell type and time point are not known. The sample taken for sequencing was PBMCs or a T cell subset sorted from them (not recorded which). The chain uses TRBV15 and TRBJ2-2; D might be TRBD2 (5 bases). The CDR3 DNA follows: TGTGCCACCAGCAGAGCAGCGGTTACCACCGGGGAGCTGTTTTTT. The encoded protein is CATSRAAVTTGELFF.